The 19 T cell receptor beta chains below were found in one sample sequenced in a study of T cells in Graves' hyperthyroidism and ophthalmopathy. Amplified TCR beta CDR3 regions came from RNA transcripts. Using the HTBI primer set, a first-round RT-PCR was run on the TCR CDR3. TCRdb processed the multiplex PCR reads anew with MiXCR; each CDR3 protein has one entry. The repertoire holds some 650,000 distinct CDR3 sequences, with 16% as singletons. The sequenced sample consisted of blood. These receptor sequences come from a woman in her 40s with Graves' ophthalmopathy.

This clonotype has at least ten counts. The chain employs TRBV6-1 and TRBJ2-5; the match to TRBD2 covers 16 bases. Germline values: CDR1 MNHNS, CDR2 SASEGT. There are 20 residues in the CDR3. With 4 bases clipped from V and 3 bases from J, the junction kept 14 bases outside the gene matches. The CDR3 bases are TGTGCCAGCAGTGCTCAATGGGGGACTAGCGGGAGGGGAGGGAAAGAGACCCAGTACTTC. Translation: CASSAQWGTSGRGGKETQYF.

Regarding this clonotype: With a much larger clone just one base away, this may be a read error. The missing conserved phenylalanine or tryptophan at the end of this CDR3 makes a read error likely. The chain carries TRBV3-1 and TRBJ1-5; D is ambiguous. V lost 1 base and J 4 bases, leaving 5 bases between the germline ends. The V gene's germline CDR1 is LGHDT and CDR2 YNNKEL (reference sequence). The CDR3 loop spans 13 amino acids. CDR3 protein: CASSQAVNQPQHL. The DNA of the CDR3 is TGTGCCAGCAGCCAAGCAGTGAATCAGCCCCAGCATCTT.

This clonotype was seen many times. The CDR3, as DNA: TGCGCCAGCAGCTTCTCAGTGAAGGCTAATGAAAAACTGTTTTTT. This translates into CASSFSVKANEKLFF. The chain combines TRBV5-1 with TRBJ1-4, with D unclear. The CDR3 spans 15 residues. The germline CDR1 and CDR2 sequences are SGHRS and YFSETQ. The ends were cut back, 2 bases at V and 3 bases at J, with 11 bases in the middle. Complete variable domain (other parts from reference TRBV5-1 and TRBJ1-4): KAGVTQTPRYLIKTRGQQVTLSCSPISGHRSVSWYQQTPGQGLQFLFEYFSETQRNKGNFPGRFSGRQFSNSRSEMNVSTLELGDSALYLCASSFSVKANEKLFFGSGTQLSVL.

This clonotype was picked up many times. This rearrangement joins TRBV30 to TRBJ1-1, with D hard to call. This CDR3 spans 10 amino acids. V lost 7 bases and J 7 bases, leaving 10 bases between the germline ends. Germline CDR1 GTSNPN, CDR2 SVGIG (reference sequence). The CDR3 nucleotides read TGTGCCTTTGGAGTAATTGAAGCTTTCTTT. Its translation: CAFGVIEAFF.

This clonotype was seen ten or more times. V usage is TRBV7-9 and J usage is TRBJ1-4; D call uncertain. Germline-derived CDR1 and CDR2 are SEHNR and FQNEAQ (reference sequence). The CDR3 contains 13 residues. V shed 2 bases and J shed 5 bases, with 6 bases lying between them. The CDR3 nucleotides are TGTGCCAGCAGCTTAACTTCGAATGAAAAACTGTTTTTT. It specifies CASSLTSNEKLFF.

This sequence joins TRBV12-3 or TRBV12-4 and TRBJ2-7; the match to TRBD1 covers 8 bases. The V and J ends lost 6 bases and 3 bases, in that order; junction bases with no gene match: 7. The CDR3 sequence is 14 residues long. In DNA, the CDR3 is TGTGCCAGCAGGAAAGGACAGGGTGTCTACGAGCAGTACTTC. The encoded protein is CASRKGQGVYEQYF.

This clonotype was counted ten times or more. The DNA of the CDR3 is TGCGCCAGCAGTAGTGGAGACTGGAACACTGAAGCTTTCTTT. This codes for CASSSGDWNTEAFF. This chain connects TRBV5-1 to TRBJ1-1, with D hard to call. Looked up from germline, CDR1 is SGHRS and CDR2 is YFSETQ. The V end was cut by 5 bases, the J end by 1 base, with 12 bases between. The length of the CDR3 is 14 residues.

This clonotype was picked up many times. V is TRBV5-1 and J is TRBJ2-3; D might be TRBD2 (6 bases). CDR3 size: 17 residues. V gave up 7 bases and J gave up 4 bases, with 25 bases separating them. Germline V gives CDR1 SGHRS, CDR2 YFSETQ. CDR3 nucleotides: TGCGCCAGCGCCCCCTACGTAGTGGCGGGGCGAGCAGATACGCAGTATTTT. It is translated as CASAPYVVAGRADTQYF.

The table lists this clonotype with many counts. This chain connects TRBV3-1 to TRBJ1-3; tentative D call: TRBD1 (5 bases). The CDR3 totals 16 residues. Germline V gene lookup returns CDR1 LGHDT and CDR2 YNNKEL (reference sequence). Between the trimmed V and J ends, which lost 1 base and 5 bases, there was a span of 15 bases. CDR3 nucleotide sequence: TGTGCCAGCAGCCAAGTTCCACAGGATACGAGAAACACCATATATTTT. This codes for CASSQVPQDTRNTIYF.

The V call is TRBV2, the J call TRBJ1-2; D is undetermined. Germline CDR1 is SNHLY and CDR2 is FYNNEI. With 11 bases removed from V and 4 bases from J, the gap between germline ends came to 20 bases. This CDR3 spans 14 amino acids. In DNA form, the CDR3 reads TGTGCCGGACGGGCCTCCTCGGTCGGCTATGGCTACACCTTC. Its translation: CAGRASSVGYGYTF. The full variable domain, in which reference TRBV2 and TRBJ1-2 provide the parts outside the CDR3, is EPEVTQTPSHQVTQMGQEVILRCVPISNHLYFYWYRQILGQKVEFLVSFYNNEISEKSEIFDDQFSVERPDGSNFTLKIRSTKLEDSAMYFCAGRASSVGYGYTFGSGTRLTVV.

This clonotype came up many times. The CDR3 loop is CSARDAGGTEAFF. CDR3 DNA: TGCAGTGCTAGAGATGCGGGGGGCACTGAAGCTTTCTTT. This chain connects TRBV20-1 to TRBJ1-1; D is possibly TRBD1 (5 bases). The CDR3 length is 13 residues. V shed 0 bases and J shed 4 bases, with 9 bases lying between them. Germline CDR1 and CDR2: DFQATT and SNEGSKA (reference sequence).

This clonotype was observed many times. This rearrangement joins TRBV28 to TRBJ2-3; D not certain. Germline V gene sequence: CDR1 MDHEN, CDR2 SYDVKM. The CDR3 contains 14 residues. V gave up 3 bases and J gave up 4 bases, with 11 bases separating them. The chain's CDR3 is CASSFGVPPDTQYF. DNA for the CDR3: TGTGCCAGCAGTTTTGGGGTTCCCCCAGATACGCAGTATTTT.

J is TRBJ2-2 and V is TRBV12-3 or TRBV12-4, with a possible D match to TRBD1 (6 bases). CDR3 length: 12 amino acids. V shed 6 bases and J shed 7 bases, with 9 bases lying between them. The CDR3, as DNA: TGTGCCAGCAGCCCAGGGGTCGGGGAGCTGTTTTTT. Amino acids: CASSPGVGELFF.

A few counts support this clonotype. The chain couples TRBV20-1 to TRBJ2-3, with a tentative D call TRBD1 (6 bases). V was cut by 0 bases and J by 0 bases, with 10 bases left in between. The CDR3 sequence is 15 residues long. Germline loops: CDR1 DFQATT, CDR2 SNEGSKA (reference sequence). CDR3 region: CSARDEGTSTDTQYF. The CDR3 DNA is TGCAGTGCTAGAGACGAAGGGACAAGCACAGATACGCAGTATTTT.

This clonotype was detected only once. V and J are TRBV7-9 and TRBJ2-1, with 11 bases that match TRBD2. Per the germline V gene, CDR1 is SEHNR and CDR2 is FQNEAQ (reference sequence). CDR3 length: 15 amino acids. Unmatched junction bases numbered 6, after V lost 6 bases and J lost 5 bases. The CDR3 sequence: CASSATSGSHNEQFF. The CDR3 DNA reads as TGTGCCAGCAGTGCTACTAGCGGGAGTCACAATGAGCAGTTCTTC. Supplemented by reference TRBV7-9 and TRBJ2-1, the full variable domain reads DTGVSQNPRHKITKRGQNVTFRCDPISEHNRLYWYRQTLGQGPEFLTYFQNEAQLEKSRLLSDRFSAERPKGSFSTLEIQRTEQGDSAMYLCASSATSGSHNEQFFGPGTRLTVL.

This clonotype occurred many times. The V call is TRBV2, the J call TRBJ1-1; no firm D call. The germline CDR1 and CDR2 sequences are SNHLY and FYNNEI. Trimming pared 4 bases from V and 0 bases from J, leaving 21 bases between. CDR3 length: 18 amino acids. The CDR3 coding sequence is TGTGCCAGCAGTGGTTTACCTAAAAGCTCCAACATGAACACTGAAGCTTTCTTT. Amino acids: CASSGLPKSSNMNTEAFF.

CDR3 coding DNA: TGTGCCTGGAGTGTCCCCTTTGGGACAGGGAATTCACCCCTCCACTTT. As protein: CAWSVPFGTGNSPLHF. J is TRBJ1-6 and V is TRBV30; 9 bases line up with TRBD1. CDR1 and CDR2 from the germline V gene are GTSNPN and SVGIG (reference sequence). The CDR3 runs to 16 residues. J lost 7 bases, V lost 0 bases, and 7 bases had no gene match. The full variable domain, its missing parts supplied by reference TRBV30 and TRBJ1-6, is SQTIHQWPATLVQPVGSPLSLECTVEGTSNPNLYWYRQAAGRGLQLLFYSVGIGQISSEVPQNLSASRPQDRQFILSSKKLLLSDSGFYLCAWSVPFGTGNSPLHFGNGTRLTVT.

This clonotype has only a few counts. The chain couples TRBV18 to TRBJ1-1; TRBD1 aligns across 8 bases. Per the germline V gene, CDR1 is KGHSH and CDR2 is LQKENI. Unmatched junction bases numbered 18, after V lost 3 bases and J lost 3 bases. The CDR3 loop spans 19 amino acids. The CDR3 DNA is TGTGCCAGCTCACCCCCCAAGGTTGGGACAGGCATCTTTTACACTGAAGCTTTCTTT. Amino acid sequence: CASSPPKVGTGIFYTEAFF.

This clonotype occurred a few times. V and J are TRBV7-3 and TRBJ2-5; D not resolved. The germline gives CDR1 SGHTA, CDR2 FQGTGA. The CDR3 loop spans 13 amino acids. The V gene lost 2 bases and the J gene lost 5 bases, with 9 bases spanning the gap. Here the CDR3 reads CASSLSSWETQYF. The CDR3 nucleotides read TGTGCCAGCAGCTTATCTAGTTGGGAGACCCAGTACTTC. The entire variable domain, with the rest obtained from reference TRBV7-3 and TRBJ2-5, is as follows: GAGVSQTPSNKVTEKGKYVELRCDPISGHTALYWYRQSLGQGPEFLIYFQGTGAADDSGLPNDRFFAVRPEGSVSTLKIQRTERGDSAVYLCASSLSSWETQYFGPGTRLLVL.